The 11 T cell receptor beta chains in this list originate from one sample, sequenced in a study of OX40 agonist ivuxolimab in advanced cancers. Data came from immunoSEQ multiplex PCR; TCRdb stores just in-frame clones and leaves some out. The top ten hold roughly 0.3% of the sample, which has 100,000 or so clones, just over 90% seen once. This specimen consisted of CD4+ or CD8+ T cells sorted from blood, obtained in a trial of the OX40 agonist ivuxolimab. These receptors all come from an adult with an advanced solid tumor such as melanoma, head and neck, liver or kidney cancer.

This clone was recorded only once. The chain couples TRBV2 to TRBJ2-7, with 13 bases matching TRBD2. CDR1 is SNHLY and CDR2 is FYNNEI in the germline V gene. The CDR3 is made up of 15 amino acids. V trimming: 6 bases; J trimming: 4 bases; junction bases outside the gene matches: 6. DNA for the CDR3: TGTGCCAGCAGCAGGGGACTAGCGGGATCATACGAGCAGTACTTC. Its translation: CASSRGLAGSYEQYF.

This chain joins TRBV5-8 and TRBJ1-4, with TRBD1 as a possible D gene (6 bases). Germline CDR1 and CDR2: SGHTS and YDEGEE. The V gene lost 4 bases and the J gene lost 0 bases, with 13 bases spanning the gap. The CDR3 is made up of 16 amino acids. CDR3 DNA sequence: TGTGCCAGCAGCCCCGGGACACCTGCAACTAATGAAAAACTGTTTTTT. Its translation: CASSPGTPATNEKLFF. Full variable domain (missing parts from reference TRBV5-8 and TRBJ1-4): EAGVTQSPTHLIKTRGQQATLRCSPISGHTSVYWYQQALGLGLQFLLWYDEGEERNRGNFPPRFSGRQFPNYSSELNVNALELEDSALYLCASSPGTPATNEKLFFGSGTQLSVL.

The rearrangement joins TRBV28 to TRBJ2-7, with a possible D match to TRBD1 (5 bases). V was trimmed by 2 bases and J by 6 bases, leaving 14 bases between them. This CDR3 has 14 amino acids. Germline loops: CDR1 MDHEN, CDR2 SYDVKM. The CDR3 here is CASSLQGTRGEQYF. In DNA form, the CDR3 reads TGTGCCAGCAGTTTACAGGGAACGAGAGGCGAGCAGTACTTC. Full variable domain (rest looked up from reference TRBV28 and TRBJ2-7): DVKVTQSSRYLVKRTGEKVFLECVQDMDHENMFWYRQDPGLGLRLIYFSYDVKMKEKGDIPEGYSVSREKKERFSLILESASTNQTSMYLCASSLQGTRGEQYFGPGTRLTVT.

The chain has TRBV7-9 and TRBJ1-2; 11 bases match TRBD1. This CDR3 is built from 14 residues. After removal of 5 bases from V and 8 bases from J, the junction contained 7 bases not matched to a gene. Germline V CDR1 and CDR2: SEHNR, FQNEAQ (reference sequence). CDR3 sequence reads: CASSTGTGGRGYTF. Here the CDR3 DNA reads TGTGCCAGCAGCACCGGGACAGGGGGACGAGGCTACACCTTC.

The chain links TRBV7-9 to TRBJ1-3; 7 bases line up with TRBD1. Germline CDR1 and CDR2: SEHNR and FQNEAQ (reference sequence). After removal of 5 bases from V and 0 bases from J, the junction contained 4 bases not matched to a gene. This CDR3 is built from 15 residues. CDR3 region: CASSPGQSSGNTIYF. CDR3 in DNA: TGTGCCAGCAGCCCGGGACAGAGCTCTGGAAACACCATATATTTT.

The chain couples TRBV30 to TRBJ2-3; D is unclear. The CDR3 is 12 amino acids. CDR1 and CDR2 (germline): GTSNPN, SVGIG (reference sequence). V lost 1 base and J 7 bases, leaving 9 bases between the germline ends. The chain's CDR3 is CAWSASDYTQYF. CDR3 in DNA: TGTGCCTGGAGTGCCAGCGACTATACGCAGTATTTT.

V and J are TRBV7-3 and TRBJ2-1, with unresolved D. This CDR3 contains 15 residues. V lost 4 bases and J 12 bases, leaving 22 bases between the germline ends. In germline, CDR1 is SGHTA, CDR2 FQGTGA. The CDR3 loop reads CASSSTLPGQMGQFF. Here the CDR3 DNA reads TGTGCCAGCAGCTCAACCCTACCGGGCCAAATGGGGCAGTTCTTC.

The sample holds one count of this clone. The genes are TRBV27 and TRBJ2-3; D is unresolved. The CDR3 runs 13 residues. Germline-derived CDR1 and CDR2 are MNHEY and SMNVEV (reference sequence). With 5 bases removed from V and 0 bases from J, the gap between germline ends came to 6 bases. The DNA for the CDR3 is TGTGCCAGCAGTCCTACTAGCACAGATACGCAGTATTTT. Protein product: CASSPTSTDTQYF.

V gene TRBV27 combines with J gene TRBJ2-1; TRBD2 aligns across 8 bases. The germline gives CDR1 MNHEY, CDR2 SMNVEV (reference sequence). V trimming: 8 bases; J trimming: 4 bases; junction bases outside the gene matches: 4. CDR3 length equals 13 residues. The chain's CDR3 is CASARGGYNEQFF. In DNA, the CDR3 is TGTGCCAGCGCCCGGGGGGGGTACAATGAGCAGTTCTTC.

The rearrangement links TRBV6-6 to TRBJ1-1, with D hard to call. Germline V gene data show CDR1 as MNHNY and CDR2 as SVGAGI (reference sequence). The V and J ends lost 5 bases and 4 bases respectively, with 17 bases between them. The CDR3 has 15 residues. CDR3: CASSTYLTASTEAFF. CDR3 bases: TGTGCCAGCAGTACTTACCTGACGGCTTCCACTGAAGCTTTCTTT.

V and J are TRBV7-2 and TRBJ2-1; 15 bases map to TRBD2. The CDR3 extends over 17 amino acids. In germline, CDR1 is SGHTA, CDR2 FQGNSA. V trimming: 0 bases; J trimming: 5 bases; junction bases outside the gene matches: 2. As DNA, the CDR3 is TGTGCCAGCAGCTTAGCAGGGACTAGCGGGAGGCACAATGAGCAGTTCTTC. Translation gives CASSLAGTSGRHNEQFF.